The sequence of this T cell receptor beta chain was determined in a study of blood T cell repertoires in COVID-19. Those enrolled in Seattle joined during active infection and were followed longitudinally afterward. The CDR3 sequence is 16 residues long. CDR1 and CDR2 (germline): SEHNR, FQNEAQ (reference sequence). V lost 0 bases and J lost 6; bases outside the gene matches: 6. Sequencing used immunoSEQ multiplex PCR; TCRdb keeps in-frame clones, though not all of them. The top ten clones hold about 9.9% of a sample with about 230,000 clones, under 90% of them seen once. The TCR originated in a man between 45 and 60 years old with COVID-19, enrolled during active disease. Specimen: peripheral blood. This chain links TRBV7-9 with TRBJ1-5, with 9 bases fitting TRBD1. The CDR3 DNA is TGTGCCAGCAGCTTAGCCTTGACAGGGGGGAGTCAGCCCCAGCATTTT. This encodes CASSLALTGGSQPQHF.